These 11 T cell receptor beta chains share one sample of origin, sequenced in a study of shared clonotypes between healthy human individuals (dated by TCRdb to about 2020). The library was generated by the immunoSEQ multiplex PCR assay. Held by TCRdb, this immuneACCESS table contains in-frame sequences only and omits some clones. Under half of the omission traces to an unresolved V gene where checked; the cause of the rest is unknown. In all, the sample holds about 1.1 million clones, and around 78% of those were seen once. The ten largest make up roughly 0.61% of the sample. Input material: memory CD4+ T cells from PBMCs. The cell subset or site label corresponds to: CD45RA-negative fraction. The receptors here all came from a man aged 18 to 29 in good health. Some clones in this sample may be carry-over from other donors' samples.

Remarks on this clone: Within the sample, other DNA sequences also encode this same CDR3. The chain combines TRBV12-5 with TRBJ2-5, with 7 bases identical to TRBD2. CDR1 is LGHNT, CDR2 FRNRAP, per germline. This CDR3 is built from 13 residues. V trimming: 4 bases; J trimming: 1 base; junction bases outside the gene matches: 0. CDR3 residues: CASGSSGQETQYF. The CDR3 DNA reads TGTGCTAGTGGTTCTAGCGGCCAAGAGACCCAGTACTTC.

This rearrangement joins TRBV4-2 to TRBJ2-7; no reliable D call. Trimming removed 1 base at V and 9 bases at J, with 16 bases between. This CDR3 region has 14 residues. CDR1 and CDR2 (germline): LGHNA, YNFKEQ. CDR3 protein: CASSQGQTVVGQYF. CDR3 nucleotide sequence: TGTGCCAGCAGCCAAGGGCAGACTGTGGTGGGGCAGTACTTC.

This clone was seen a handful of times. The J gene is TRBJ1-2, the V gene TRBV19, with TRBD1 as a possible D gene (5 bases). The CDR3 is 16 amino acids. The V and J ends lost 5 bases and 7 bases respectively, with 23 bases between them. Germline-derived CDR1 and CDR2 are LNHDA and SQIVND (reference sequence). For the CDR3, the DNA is TGTGCCAGTAGTCCAGACCGGGACCCCCGAGGGACTGGCTACACCTTC. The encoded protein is CASSPDRDPRGTGYTF.

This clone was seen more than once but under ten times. The CDR3 is CASSIYRGGPQETQYF. In DNA form, the CDR3 reads TGTGCCAGTAGTATTTACCGTGGGGGGCCTCAAGAGACCCAGTACTTC. The rearrangement uses TRBV19 and TRBJ2-5; the D gene could be TRBD1 or TRBD2 (6 bases each). Trimming took off 3 bases at V and 2 bases at J, with 16 bases between the two ends. The germline V gene has CDR1 LNHDA and CDR2 SQIVND (reference sequence). The CDR3 sequence is 16 residues long.

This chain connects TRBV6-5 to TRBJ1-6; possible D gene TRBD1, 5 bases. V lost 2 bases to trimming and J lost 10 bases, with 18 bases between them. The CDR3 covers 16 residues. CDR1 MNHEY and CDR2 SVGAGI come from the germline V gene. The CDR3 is CASSYAVEGTKSPLHF. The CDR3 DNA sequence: TGTGCCAGCAGTTACGCCGTCGAGGGGACCAAATCACCCCTCCACTTT.

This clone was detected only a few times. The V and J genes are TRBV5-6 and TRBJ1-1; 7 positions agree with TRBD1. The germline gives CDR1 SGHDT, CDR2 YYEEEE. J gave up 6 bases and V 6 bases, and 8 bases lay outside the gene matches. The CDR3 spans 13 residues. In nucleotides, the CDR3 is TGTGCCAGCAACCGACAGGGTGGTTCTGAAGCTTTCTTT. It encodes CASNRQGGSEAFF.

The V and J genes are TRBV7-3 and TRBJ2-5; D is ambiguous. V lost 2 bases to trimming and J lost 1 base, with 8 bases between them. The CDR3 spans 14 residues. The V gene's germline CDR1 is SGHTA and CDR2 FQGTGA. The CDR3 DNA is TGTGCCAGCAGCTTACTCGGGCGCCAAGAGACCCAGTACTTC. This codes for CASSLLGRQETQYF.

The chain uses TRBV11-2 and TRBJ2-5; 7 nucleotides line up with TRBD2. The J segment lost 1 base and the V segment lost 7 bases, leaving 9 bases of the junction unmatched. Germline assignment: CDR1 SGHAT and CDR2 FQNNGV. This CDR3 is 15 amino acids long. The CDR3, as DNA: TGTGCCAGCACCCCCTGGGGGGGAGCCCAAGAGACCCAGTACTTC. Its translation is CASTPWGGAQETQYF.

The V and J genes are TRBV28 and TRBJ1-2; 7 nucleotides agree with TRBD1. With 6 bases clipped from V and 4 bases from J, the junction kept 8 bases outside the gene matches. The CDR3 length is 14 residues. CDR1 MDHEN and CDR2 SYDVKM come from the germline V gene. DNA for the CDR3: TGTGCCAGCAGCCGTCGGGAGGGGGCCTATGGCTACACCTTC. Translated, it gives CASSRREGAYGYTF.

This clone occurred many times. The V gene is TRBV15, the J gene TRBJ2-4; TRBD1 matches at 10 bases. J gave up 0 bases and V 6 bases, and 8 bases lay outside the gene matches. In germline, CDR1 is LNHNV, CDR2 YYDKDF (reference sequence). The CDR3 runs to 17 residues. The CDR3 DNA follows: TGTGCCACCAGACAGAGACAGGGGGCGAAAGCCAAAAACATTCAGTACTTC. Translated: CATRQRQGAKAKNIQYF.

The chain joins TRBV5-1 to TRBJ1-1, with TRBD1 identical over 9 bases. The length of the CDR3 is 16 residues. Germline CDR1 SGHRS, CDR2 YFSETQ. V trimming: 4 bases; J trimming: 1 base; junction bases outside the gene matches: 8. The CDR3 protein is CASSNKGTGWNTEAFF. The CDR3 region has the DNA TGCGCCAGCAGCAATAAAGGGACAGGGTGGAACACTGAAGCTTTCTTT.